These 23 T cell receptor beta chains were all obtained from the same sample, sequenced in a study of OX40 agonist ivuxolimab in advanced cancers. Profiled with immunoSEQ multiplex PCR; TCRdb holds only in-frame clones, not every one. The sample lists about 50,000 clones; about 88% were seen once. The source material was CD4+ or CD8+ T cells sorted from blood, sampled in a trial of the OX40 agonist ivuxolimab. The receptor source for this set is an adult with an advanced solid tumor such as melanoma, head and neck, liver or kidney cancer.

V and J are TRBV5-4 and TRBJ2-3; D perhaps matches TRBD2 (6 bases). The CDR3 spans 18 residues. CDR1 is SGHNT and CDR2 is YYREEE in the germline V gene (reference sequence). With 4 bases removed from V and 4 bases from J, the gap between germline ends came to 25 bases. CDR3 amino acids: CASSLPKGLGRGADTQYF. CDR3 in DNA: TGTGCCAGCAGCCTCCCGAAGGGACTCGGAAGAGGTGCAGATACGCAGTATTTT.

The CDR3 sequence is CASSLDGDSRGELFF. The CDR3 DNA is TGTGCCAGCAGCTTGGATGGGGACTCACGGGGGGAGCTGTTTTTT. This chain joins TRBV5-4 and TRBJ2-2; TRBD2 is a possible D gene (6 bases). The CDR3 runs to 15 residues. Germline values: CDR1 SGHNT, CDR2 YYREEE (reference sequence). Trimming removed 0 bases from V and 8 bases from J, with 14 bases in between. Filled out from reference TRBV5-4 and TRBJ2-2, the complete variable domain reads ETGVTQSPTHLIKTRGQQVTLRCSSQSGHNTVSWYQQALGQGPQFIFQYYREEENGRGNFPPRFSGLQFPNYSSELNVNALELDDSALYLCASSLDGDSRGELFFGEGSRLTVL.

This clone has more than one count but fewer than ten. The chain has TRBV5-1 and TRBJ1-1; a weak D match, TRBD1 (6 bases). The CDR3 totals 12 residues. Germline CDR1 is SGHRS and CDR2 is YFSETQ. The ends were cut back, 4 bases at V and 6 bases at J, with 10 bases in the middle. The CDR3 loop reads CASSEQGSEAFF. The CDR3 DNA follows: TGCGCCAGCAGCGAACAGGGATCTGAAGCTTTCTTT.

The chain couples TRBV4-1 to TRBJ2-7; TRBD1 matches 12 bases. Per the germline V gene, CDR1 is MGHRA and CDR2 is YSYEKL. Germline trimming cut 1 base from V and 7 bases from J; bases unmatched to any gene: 11. The CDR3 sequence is 17 residues long. DNA for the CDR3: TGCGCCAGCAGCCAAGGGGCCGCGGGACAGGGGGCGCGGGAGCAGTACTTC. Protein: CASSQGAAGQGAREQYF.

The chain uses TRBV2 and TRBJ2-7; 9 bases match TRBD1. Germline CDR1 and CDR2: SNHLY and FYNNEI. The V gene end was trimmed by 6 bases and the J gene end by 4 bases; junction bases not matched to a gene: 4. The CDR3 loop spans 13 amino acids. The CDR3 DNA follows: TGTGCCAGCAGCTGGGACAGGGCTTACGAGCAGTACTTC. Residues: CASSWDRAYEQYF.

The chain employs TRBV4-2 and TRBJ2-1; tentative D call: TRBD1 (5 bases). Between the trimmed V and J ends, which lost 3 bases and 6 bases, there was a span of 15 bases. The germline gives CDR1 LGHNA, CDR2 YNFKEQ. The CDR3 runs 15 residues. This chain's CDR3 is CASSHLGQGGNEQFF. CDR3 sequence (DNA): TGTGCCAGCAGCCATCTCGGGCAGGGCGGCAATGAGCAGTTCTTC.

This sequence joins TRBV5-5 and TRBJ2-2, with a weak D call TRBD1 (6 bases). V was trimmed by 4 bases and J by 6 bases, leaving 13 bases between them. CDR3 length: 14 amino acids. Looked up from germline, CDR1 is SGHKS and CDR2 is YYEKEE (reference sequence). CDR3 sequence: CASSPQGYPGELFF. CDR3 DNA: TGTGCCAGCAGCCCACAGGGATATCCCGGGGAGCTGTTTTTT.

The chain combines TRBV5-1 with TRBJ1-2; 10 bases are a match to TRBD1. There are 13 residues in the CDR3. CDR1 is SGHRS, CDR2 YFSETQ, per germline. The V gene end was trimmed by 6 bases and the J gene end by 6 bases; junction bases not matched to a gene: 5. CDR3 sequence: CASNYGTGDGYTF. Here the CDR3 DNA reads TGCGCCAGCAACTATGGGACAGGGGATGGCTACACCTTC.

The genes are TRBV5-1 and TRBJ2-3; D is unclear. The CDR3 has 13 amino acids. V lost 7 bases and J lost 4, with 13 bases in between. Germline CDR1 and CDR2: SGHRS and YFSETQ. The CDR3 loop reads CASGRNTADTQYF. As DNA, the CDR3 is TGCGCCAGCGGAAGGAATACGGCAGATACGCAGTATTTT. The full variable domain, with the rest looked up from reference TRBV5-1 and TRBJ2-3, is KAGVTQTPRYLIKTRGQQVTLSCSPISGHRSVSWYQQTPGQGLQFLFEYFSETQRNKGNFPGRFSGRQFSNSRSEMNVSTLELGDSALYLCASGRNTADTQYFGPGTRLTVL.

V usage is TRBV14 and J usage is TRBJ2-7, with 7 bases fitting TRBD1. V gave up 2 bases and J gave up 2 bases; unmatched junction bases: 3. The CDR3 sequence is 14 residues long. Germline V gene sequence: CDR1 SGHDN, CDR2 FVKESK. In nucleotides, the CDR3 is TGTGCCAGCAGCCAACGACAGGGAGCCTACGAGCAGTACTTC. It is translated as CASSQRQGAYEQYF.

A few counts support this clone. The gene calls are TRBV28 and TRBJ2-4; 8 bases match TRBD2. V shed 5 bases and J 0 bases; nucleotides not matched to a gene: 6. The germline V gene has CDR1 MDHEN and CDR2 SYDVKM. The length of the CDR3 is 16 residues. DNA of the CDR3: TGTGCCAGCAGTCCCCCCGGGAGGGTAGCCAAAAACATTCAGTACTTC. This translates into CASSPPGRVAKNIQYF.

J is TRBJ1-2 and V is TRBV27, with TRBD1 matching 10 bases. Unmatched junction bases numbered 11, after V lost 6 bases and J lost 4 bases. Germline V gene lookup returns CDR1 MNHEY and CDR2 SMNVEV (reference sequence). CDR3 length: 16 residues. The DNA for the CDR3 is TGTGCCAGCAGCCTACTCCGGGACAGGGGCATCTATGGCTACACCTTC. Translation gives CASSLLRDRGIYGYTF.

The CDR3 nucleotides read TGTGCCAGTAGCGGGTCGGGCAATCAGCCCCAGCATTTT. It yields the protein CASSGSGNQPQHF. The rearrangement joins TRBV19 to TRBJ1-5; no clear D gene. There are 13 residues in the CDR3. The V end was cut by 6 bases, the J end by 2 bases, with 8 bases between. Per germline, CDR1 LNHDA and CDR2 SQIVND (reference sequence).

The rearrangement uses TRBV5-6 and TRBJ2-7, with 7 bases that match TRBD2. The length of the CDR3 is 15 residues. Germline V gene lookup returns CDR1 SGHDT and CDR2 YYEEEE. V lost 4 bases and J lost 0; bases outside the gene matches: 7. The CDR3 sequence is CASSVLAGRSYEQYF. Here the CDR3 DNA reads TGTGCCAGCAGCGTCTTAGCGGGTCGCTCCTACGAGCAGTACTTC. The whole variable domain, filled in from reference TRBV5-6 and TRBJ2-7, reads DAGVTQSPTHLIKTRGQQVTLRCSPKSGHDTVSWYQQALGQGPQFIFQYYEEEERQRGNFPDRFSGHQFPNYSSELNVNALLLGDSALYLCASSVLAGRSYEQYFGPGTRLTVT.

The V call is TRBV28, the J call TRBJ1-2; D gene uncertain. V lost 5 bases and J lost 8, with 21 bases in between. The CDR3 totals 15 residues. Germline lookup yields CDR1 MDHEN and CDR2 SYDVKM. CDR3: CASSTPFYEAGGYTF. CDR3 bases: TGTGCCAGCAGTACCCCCTTCTATGAGGCGGGCGGCTACACCTTC.

V usage is TRBV5-1 and J usage is TRBJ2-7; no definite D call. Germline CDR1 reads SGHRS; CDR2 reads YFSETQ. The CDR3 covers 12 residues. The V end lost 4 bases, the J end lost 2 bases, and 7 bases lay between the germline ends. CDR3 in amino acids: CASSETTYEQYF. The CDR3 DNA follows: TGCGCCAGCAGCGAGACAACCTACGAGCAGTACTTC.

The chain joins TRBV11-2 to TRBJ2-7; D is ambiguous. The CDR3 loop spans 14 amino acids. The germline V gene encodes CDR1 SGHAT and CDR2 FQNNGV. Trimming cost V 1 base and J 8 bases, with 15 bases left between them. CDR3 in DNA: TGTGCCAGCAGCTTAGTAGGAAACCTCTTCAAGCAGTACTTC. Amino acids: CASSLVGNLFKQYF.

The chain recombines TRBV2 with TRBJ2-1; the match to TRBD2 covers 10 bases. J lost 2 bases, V lost 8 bases, and 12 bases had no gene match. Germline assignment: CDR1 SNHLY and CDR2 FYNNEI. CDR3 length: 17 residues. CDR3 DNA sequence: TGTGCCAGCCGTCGTCTAACACTAGCGGGACCCTACAATGAGCAGTTCTTC. Protein: CASRRLTLAGPYNEQFF.

The V and J genes are TRBV7-9 and TRBJ2-7; 8 nucleotides agree with TRBD1. Trimming took 5 bases from V and 4 from J; bases not matched to a gene: 1. This CDR3 has 12 residues. Per germline, CDR1 SEHNR and CDR2 FQNEAQ (reference sequence). CDR3 nucleotides: TGTGCCAGCAGCCGGACAGGGTACGAGCAGTACTTC. This translates into CASSRTGYEQYF.

This clone came up once. The chain combines TRBV11-2 with TRBJ2-1; 7 bases are a match to TRBD2. This CDR3 region has 16 residues. Looked up from germline, CDR1 is SGHAT and CDR2 is FQNNGV. The trim removed 1 base at V and 0 bases at J, leaving 3 bases unmatched. DNA of the CDR3: TGTGCCAGCAGCTTAGGGGCGGGAGTCTCCTACAATGAGCAGTTCTTC. This sequence encodes CASSLGAGVSYNEQFF.

The V gene is TRBV5-1, the J gene TRBJ2-7; 9 nucleotides match TRBD2. Germline CDR1 reads SGHRS; CDR2 reads YFSETQ. The CDR3 contains 15 residues. J lost 4 bases, V lost 1 base, and 6 bases had no gene match. For the CDR3, the DNA is TGCGCCAGCAGCTTGTTTTCTAGCGGGACTTACGAGCAGTACTTC. Its translation is CASSLFSSGTYEQYF.

This chain links TRBV15 with TRBJ2-2; D gene uncertain. The CDR3 runs to 14 residues. Germline V gene sequence: CDR1 LNHNV, CDR2 YYDKDF (reference sequence). V dropped 5 bases and J dropped 4 bases, with 11 bases sitting between them. CDR3 residues: CATSSAPTTGELFF. In DNA, the CDR3 is TGTGCCACCAGCTCGGCACCTACCACCGGGGAGCTGTTTTTT.

The chain employs TRBV14 and TRBJ2-7, with 8 nucleotides matching TRBD2. Germline-derived CDR1 and CDR2 are SGHDN and FVKESK. The J segment lost 4 bases and the V segment lost 1 base, leaving 6 bases of the junction unmatched. This CDR3 is 15 amino acids long. CDR3 sequence: CASSQGLAGLYEQYF. In DNA form, the CDR3 reads TGTGCCAGCAGCCAAGGTCTAGCGGGCCTATACGAGCAGTACTTC.